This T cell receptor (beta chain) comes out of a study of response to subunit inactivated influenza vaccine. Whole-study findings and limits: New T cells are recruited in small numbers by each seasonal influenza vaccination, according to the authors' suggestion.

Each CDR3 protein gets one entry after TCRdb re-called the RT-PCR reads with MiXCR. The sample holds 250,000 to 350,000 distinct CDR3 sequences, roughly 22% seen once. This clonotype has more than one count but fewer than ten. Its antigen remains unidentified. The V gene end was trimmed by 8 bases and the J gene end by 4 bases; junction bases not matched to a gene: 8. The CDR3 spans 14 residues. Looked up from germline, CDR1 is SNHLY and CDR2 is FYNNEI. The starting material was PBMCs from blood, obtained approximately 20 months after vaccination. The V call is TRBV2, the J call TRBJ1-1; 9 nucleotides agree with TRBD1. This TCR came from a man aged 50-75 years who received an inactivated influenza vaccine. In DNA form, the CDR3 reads TGTGCCAGCGTCGGGACAGGGTTGGGCACTGAAGCTTTCTTT. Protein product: CASVGTGLGTEAFF.